The T cell receptor beta chain under discussion was sequenced for a study of CD8 T cells in Susac syndrome. Study information: Patients with Susac syndrome were, at the time of blood collection, therapy-naive, maintained on corticosteroids, or maintained on intravenous immunoglobulin alone. Study observations and caveats: Susac-specific public clones numbered sixteen in total CD8+ repertoires (and about five in CD8+ TEMRA repertoires).

Trimming took 4 bases from V and 4 from J; bases not matched to a gene: 5. The V gene's germline CDR1 is GTSNPN and CDR2 SVGIG (reference sequence). CDR3 length: 15 residues. Reverse transcription of roughly 0.5 to 1 ug RNA was carried out with random hexamers. The immunoSEQ assay covered 54 Vbeta and 13 Jbeta segments for CDR3. TCRdb called the immunoSEQ multiplex PCR reads again in MiXCR, with one record for every CDR3 protein. Here the sample spans 95,000 to 150,000 distinct CDR3 sequences, approximately 96% being singletons. With regard to this clonotype: Its matching antigen is unknown.

The rearrangement uses TRBV30 and TRBJ2-1, with 12 positions matching TRBD2. The receptor was isolated from a human donor with Susac syndrome. Sample: CD8+ T cells from PBMCs. CDR3 nucleotide sequence: TGTGCCTGGAATCCCCTAGCGGGAGGGTACAATGAGCAGTTCTTC. Translation gives CAWNPLAGGYNEQFF. The variable domain in full, with the rest retrieved from reference TRBV30 and TRBJ2-1, is SQTIHQWPATLVQPVGSPLSLECTVEGTSNPNLYWYRQAAGRGLQLLFYSVGIGQISSEVPQNLSASRPQDRQFILSSKKLLLSDSGFYLCAWNPLAGGYNEQFFGPGTRLTVL.